The clone carrying this T cell receptor beta chain was seen a handful of times. Antigen unknown. Researchers tagged individual cDNA molecules with unique molecular identifiers. Each CDR3 protein is one row after TCRdb ran MiXCR on the 5' RACE reads. The sample shows about 73,000 distinct CDR3 sequences, 12% to 15% of them seen only once. The data belong to a study of early T cells in non-severe SARS-CoV-2 infection. Study context: Chains were unpaired, as sequencing was done on bulk RNA from unsorted whole blood. Study results and limitations: Anti-spike CD8 specificities were favored by VDJdb matching, whose results missed private and CD4 specificities.

Germline V gene lookup returns CDR1 MDHEN and CDR2 SYDVKM. V lost 8 bases to trimming and J lost 14 bases, with 22 bases between them. The CDR3 has 14 residues. Material: whole blood. The V gene is TRBV28, the J gene TRBJ1-6; D is undetermined. The receptor comes from an adult who was a healthcare worker with PCR-confirmed SARS-CoV-2 infection or an uninfected control (not recorded which). The CDR3 sequence: CASVAEENSRSLHF. The CDR3 DNA sequence: TGTGCCAGCGTTGCAGAGGAAAATAGTCGTTCCCTCCACTTT.